This TCR beta chain derives from a study of T cells in narcolepsy. The table came from immunoSEQ multiplex PCR; TCRdb's copy has only in-frame clones and leaves some out. The repertoire consists of 25,000 to 30,000 clones, with approximately 80% occurring once and the leading ten covering 3% to 4%. General observations from the study: No autoreactive T cell clone sequences appeared in some memory CD4+ repertoires. Autoreactive clonotypes reportedly recurred in blood of same and different patients, not controls. HCRT-specific and TRIB2-specific autoreactive clonotypes appeared among same-patient CSF and blood CD4+ clonotypes.

A word on this clone: Its antigen is currently unknown.

The V and J ends lost 1 base and 8 bases respectively, with 11 bases between them. CDR1 is SEHNR and CDR2 is FQNEAQ in the germline V gene (reference sequence). The CDR3 runs to 13 residues. V is TRBV7-9 and J is TRBJ1-2; D is possibly TRBD1 (5 bases). The TCR originated in a human donor with narcolepsy. Sequenced: CD45RA- memory CD4+ T cells from PBMCs. The CDR3 sequence: CASSLERGSGYTF. CDR3 DNA sequence: TGTGCCAGCAGCTTAGAGAGGGGCTCAGGCTACACCTTC. Full variable domain (remainder filled in from reference TRBV7-9 and TRBJ1-2): DTGVSQNPRHKITKRGQNVTFRCDPISEHNRLYWYRQTLGQGPEFLTYFQNEAQLEKSRLLSDRFSAERPKGSFSTLEIQRTEQGDSAMYLCASSLERGSGYTFGSGTRLTVV.